This T cell receptor (beta chain) came from a study of cytomegalovirus exposure and HLA in healthy donors. Study background: Most genotyped donors, 65% to 90% of about 400, had Caucasian-associated genetic ancestry.

Study-wide results and limits: Researchers reported that a few CMV-associated chains were confirmed in vitro as CMV antigen-specific. Later, TCR association rates were found to vary by HLA locus, highest for DRB1 and lowest for HLA-C. As a later analysis showed, a missense DCLRE1C variant was linked to trimming of TCR beta V- and J-genes.

As concerns this clone: Its target is not known.

The PCR was carried out with 60 Vbeta primers and 13 Jbeta primers. Clones were sequenced by immunoSEQ multiplex PCR, and TCRdb holds only the in-frame ones, with some missing. The profile covers some 150,000 clones, with 76% appearing a single time and roughly 1.4% taken by the ten largest. The CDR3 sequence is 15 residues long. Trimming stripped 0 bases from V and 2 bases from J, with 11 bases between. Sequencing input: PBMCs. The V gene is TRBV5-7, the J gene TRBJ1-2; D uncertain. TRBV5-7 is an ORF, and what it does is uncertain. The clonotype comes from a man in his 60s in good health and CMV-seronegative. The CDR3: CASSLAPPGNYGYTF. CDR3 DNA: TGTGCCAGCAGCTTGGCTCCGCCAGGAAACTATGGCTACACCTTC.